The 5 T cell receptor beta chains below all came from one sample that was sequenced in a study of blood T cell repertoires in COVID-19 (dated by TCRdb to the early 2020s). Library creation used the immunoSEQ multiplex PCR assay. Not all clones reach the TCRdb copy of this immuneACCESS table, which keeps in-frame sequences only. Checked studies attribute under half of the gap to unresolved V genes and leave the rest unexplained. The sample has about 190,000 clones on record, around 85% of them singletons. The ten largest clones add up to about 1% of the sample. Sample: peripheral blood. The receptor source for this set is a man aged 25-45 years with acute or convalescent COVID-19.

In this sample, this clone turned up once. The chain employs TRBV5-1 and TRBJ1-3; D not resolved. CDR3 size: 16 residues. Per the germline V gene, CDR1 is SGHRS and CDR2 is YFSETQ. Trimming left V 1 base short and J 4 bases short, with 15 bases between. The CDR3 loop reads CASSLWVLAEGNTIYF. The CDR3 nucleotides are TGCGCCAGCAGCTTGTGGGTCCTGGCGGAAGGAAACACCATATATTTT.

The chain carries TRBV4-2 and TRBJ2-1; 8 bases agree with TRBD2. The CDR3 extends over 17 amino acids. With V trimmed by 1 base and J by 2 bases, 7 bases remained unmatched. Germline V gene sequence: CDR1 LGHNA, CDR2 YNFKEQ. The DNA of the CDR3 is TGTGCCAGCAGCCAAGTTGAGAGTAGCGGGGCCTACAATGAGCAGTTCTTC. This encodes CASSQVESSGAYNEQFF.

This clone was observed a few times. This chain uses TRBV5-1 with TRBJ1-6, with 10 bases identical to TRBD1. The CDR3 runs to 15 residues. The J segment lost 9 bases and the V segment lost 4 bases, leaving 7 bases of the junction unmatched. Germline CDR1 and CDR2: SGHRS and YFSETQ. This CDR3 reads CASSEGQGRSSPLHF. In DNA form, the CDR3 reads TGCGCCAGCAGCGAGGGACAGGGGCGCAGTTCACCCCTCCACTTT.

The J gene is TRBJ2-5, the V gene TRBV4-2; D remains unclear. Looked up from germline, CDR1 is LGHNA and CDR2 is YNFKEQ. The CDR3 covers 14 residues. V gave up 5 bases and J gave up 5 bases, with 15 bases separating them. The CDR3 coding sequence is TGTGCCAGCAGCGCCCCGGCCGGGTCGGAGACCCAGTACTTC. Translation gives CASSAPAGSETQYF.

The rearrangement links TRBV13 to TRBJ1-1; TRBD1 agrees at 8 bases. The germline V gene has CDR1 PRHDT and CDR2 FYEKMQ (reference sequence). Unmatched junction bases numbered 13, after V lost 5 bases and J lost 5 bases. The CDR3 sequence is 16 residues long. The CDR3 nucleotides are TGTGCCAGCAGCCACCCCTTACAGGGGGTGAGTACTGAAGCTTTCTTT. Amino acid sequence: CASSHPLQGVSTEAFF.